The TCR beta chain under discussion was sequenced for a study of cytomegalovirus exposure and HLA in healthy donors. Study-wide background: One earlier analysis, a look at 200 million or so T cells, found roughly 110 million unique TCR beta sequences.

Study-level findings and limits: It is likely that the observed cluster of highly shared sequence variants was a sequencing artifact. Clonal expansion was found to be greater in HLA-associated TCR beta chains than in equally common others in a later analysis. It was reported that TCR beta sequences correctly inferred the HLA-A and HLA-B alleles for most subjects.

Of note for this clone: The target antigen is unknown.

Trimming cost V 6 bases and J 0 bases, with 12 bases left between them. The CDR3 extends over 15 amino acids. Germline CDR1 MNHEY, CDR2 SVGAGI. Primers for the PCR totalled 60 Vbeta and 13 Jbeta. TCRdb's copy holds only in-frame clones and misses some; the assay was immunoSEQ multiplex PCR. The sample has about 180,000 clones; 77% are singletons. Sequencing was performed on PBMCs. The gene calls are TRBV6-5 and TRBJ2-1, with TRBD1 as a possible D gene (5 bases). This clonotype was sampled from a man between 18 and 35 years old in good health and CMV-seronegative. The CDR3 sequence is CASSHDSSSYNEQFF. The CDR3 DNA is TGTGCCAGCAGCCACGACAGCTCCTCCTACAATGAGCAGTTCTTC.